This T cell receptor beta chain stems from a study of shared clonotypes between healthy human individuals. This was a deep-level run. Only in-frame clones appear in the TCRdb table, and some are missing; sequencing was by immunoSEQ multiplex PCR. The sample records 2.3 million or so clones, approximately 93% being singletons. Concerning this clone: The antigen is not known.

General observations from the study: A few donors had roughly 5.2% of their naive CD4 clonotypes in common. A reduction in generation probabilities was seen for non-shared clonotypes relative to those shared by all four donors.

Losses at the gene ends were 4 bases for V and 2 bases for J; bases not matched to a gene: 6. The germline V gene has CDR1 SGHTA and CDR2 FQGTGA. The CDR3 spans 15 residues. The sequence was collected from a man aged 18 to 29 in good health. Some clones in this sample may be carry-over from other donors' samples. Source material: naive CD4+ T cells from PBMCs. Subset noted: CD45RA+ positively selected. The chain couples TRBV7-3 to TRBJ2-3, with 7 positions matching TRBD1. CDR3 sequence: CASSSHRGPTDTQYF. CDR3 DNA sequence: TGTGCCAGCAGCTCCCACAGGGGCCCCACAGATACGCAGTATTTT.